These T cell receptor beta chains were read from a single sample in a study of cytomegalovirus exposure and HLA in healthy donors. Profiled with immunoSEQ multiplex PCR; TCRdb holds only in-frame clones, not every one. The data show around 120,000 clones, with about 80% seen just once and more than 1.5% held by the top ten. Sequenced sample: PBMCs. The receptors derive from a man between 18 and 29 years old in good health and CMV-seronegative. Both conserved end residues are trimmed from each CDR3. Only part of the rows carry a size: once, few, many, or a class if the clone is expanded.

cdr3_aa: AGDRGGSSYEQY
clone_size: few
v_call: TRBV30

cdr3_aa: ASSLGVNTGELF
clone_size: NA
v_call: TRBV5-1

cdr3_aa: ASSFLGQGGETQY
clone_size: NA
v_call: TRBV28

cdr3_aa: ASRWADTDTQY
clone_size: NA
v_call: TRBV25-1

cdr3_aa: ASRSQGDSNQPQH
clone_size: NA
v_call: TRBV6-1

cdr3_aa: ASSGAGVTSYEQY
clone_size: NA
v_call: TRBV28

cdr3_aa: AWSKKPGGGYT
clone_size: NA
v_call: TRBV30

cdr3_aa: SVDSTGQSSTDTQY
clone_size: NA
v_call: TRBV29-1

cdr3_aa: ASSYLLGYPDTQY
clone_size: once
v_call: TRBV6-5

cdr3_aa: ASRGLGQSYQPQH
clone_size: NA
v_call: TRBV6-5

cdr3_aa: ASSPRQAYEQY
clone_size: NA
v_call: TRBV18

cdr3_aa: ASSILGEGDWGQPQH
clone_size: NA
v_call: TRBV19

cdr3_aa: ASSSGQDQNYGYT
clone_size: few
v_call: TRBV6-5